This T cell receptor beta chain derives from a study of blood T cell repertoires in COVID-19. On the study more broadly: Sites across the United States, Italy and Spain contributed samples from acute and convalescent COVID-19. T cells, B-cell-depleted T cells, or PBMCs provided the cDNA or gDNA that served as material.

V gave up 4 bases and J gave up 8 bases; unmatched junction bases: 7. The CDR3 sequence is 15 residues long. Germline V gene data show CDR1 as SGHDT and CDR2 as YYEEEE. Per the study methods: Reference gene primer amplification yielded estimated nucleated cell counts. Method: immunoSEQ multiplex PCR; TCRdb's copy keeps in-frame clones and lacks some. From that table come the V and J calls and clone size; the DNA was used to work out D and trimming. The sample has over 60,000 clones, around 87% seen once. This receptor was taken from a man aged 65 to 85 with acute or convalescent COVID-19. The sample taken for sequencing was peripheral blood. V usage is TRBV5-6 and J usage is TRBJ2-1; TRBD2 aligns across 12 bases. Written as DNA, the CDR3 is TGTGCCAGCAGCCCGGGCGGACTAGCGGGATATGAGCAGTTCTTC. It is translated as CASSPGGLAGYEQFF.